The 21 T cell receptor beta chains in this list originate from one sample, sequenced in a study of blood T cell repertoires in COVID-19. Using immunoSEQ multiplex PCR, the repertoire was profiled, and TCRdb retains in-frame clones only, with some absent. The sample includes more than 250,000 clones, 80% to 90% of them seen just once. Sample: peripheral blood. Every receptor here comes from a woman in her fifties or sixties with COVID-19, enrolled during active disease.

This chain connects TRBV30 to TRBJ1-6; D may be TRBD1 (6 bases). CDR3 size: 18 residues. Trimming pared 2 bases from V and 0 bases from J, leaving 17 bases between. Germline lookup yields CDR1 GTSNPN and CDR2 SVGIG (reference sequence). CDR3 sequence: CAWSQGIEKFSYNSPLHF. In DNA, the CDR3 is TGTGCCTGGAGTCAGGGGATCGAAAAGTTCTCCTATAATTCACCCCTCCACTTT.

The rearrangement links TRBV11-1 to TRBJ1-3, with D unclear. The germline V gene has CDR1 SGHAT and CDR2 FQDESV (reference sequence). The CDR3 length is 14 residues. V was cut by 2 bases and J by 5 bases, with 10 bases left in between. The DNA of the CDR3 is TGTGCCAGCAGCTTACTCCCTCTTCGAAACACCATATATTTT. Translated: CASSLLPLRNTIYF.

V and J are TRBV24-1 and TRBJ2-7, with D tentatively TRBD1 (6 bases). The CDR3 extends over 16 amino acids. Deletions cut 4 bases from V and 1 base from J, with 16 bases between. CDR1 and CDR2 from the germline V gene are KGHDR and SFDVKD. The CDR3 region is CATSDSTRDTSYEQYF. The CDR3 coding sequence is TGTGCCACCAGTGACTCAACCCGGGACACATCCTACGAGCAGTACTTC.

The chain recombines TRBV7-9 with TRBJ2-2; D is ambiguous. This CDR3 region has 13 residues. CDR1 is SEHNR and CDR2 is FQNEAQ in the germline V gene (reference sequence). Between the trimmed V and J ends, which lost 0 bases and 4 bases, there was a span of 3 bases. The CDR3 DNA sequence: TGTGCCAGCAGCTTAGCGCGCACCGGGGAGCTGTTTTTT. Its translation is CASSLARTGELFF. Full variable domain (missing parts from reference TRBV7-9 and TRBJ2-2): DTGVSQNPRHKITKRGQNVTFRCDPISEHNRLYWYRQTLGQGPEFLTYFQNEAQLEKSRLLSDRFSAERPKGSFSTLEIQRTEQGDSAMYLCASSLARTGELFFGEGSRLTVL.

The chain recombines TRBV5-1 with TRBJ2-3, with TRBD1 identical over 8 bases. With V trimmed by 4 bases and J by 3 bases, 7 bases remained unmatched. Germline V CDR1 and CDR2: SGHRS, YFSETQ. This CDR3 is built from 15 residues. CDR3 amino acids: CASSNTGQVTDTQYF. CDR3 sequence (DNA): TGCGCCAGCAGCAATACGGGACAGGTAACAGATACGCAGTATTTT.

The chain joins TRBV30 to TRBJ1-2, with a possible D match to TRBD1 (6 bases). Trimming removed 6 bases at V and 6 bases at J, with 14 bases between. This CDR3 is built from 12 residues. Germline CDR1 GTSNPN, CDR2 SVGIG (reference sequence). The CDR3 region is CACVQGGDGYTF. CDR3 nucleotide sequence: TGTGCCTGTGTACAGGGTGGTGATGGCTACACCTTC. The whole variable domain, filled in from reference TRBV30 and TRBJ1-2, reads SQTIHQWPATLVQPVGSPLSLECTVEGTSNPNLYWYRQAAGRGLQLLFYSVGIGQISSEVPQNLSASRPQDRQFILSSKKLLLSDSGFYLCACVQGGDGYTFGSGTRLTVV.

The genes are TRBV7-9 and TRBJ2-7; D is unresolved. Germline CDR1 and CDR2: SEHNR and FQNEAQ (reference sequence). V was clipped by 2 bases and J by 3 bases, with 2 bases between them. CDR3 length equals 11 residues. The CDR3, as DNA: TGTGCCAGCAGCTTATACTACGAGCAGTACTTC. Its protein product is CASSLYYEQYF.

This chain connects TRBV3-1 (or the pseudogene TRBV3-2) to TRBJ2-7, with a weak D call TRBD1 (6 bases). CDR1 and CDR2 (germline): LGHDT, YNNKEL (reference sequence). CDR3 length: 13 amino acids. The germline V and J ends were trimmed by 4 bases and 3 bases, with 10 bases remaining between them. The CDR3 protein is CASSRDRFYEQYF. The CDR3 DNA reads as TGTGCCAGCAGCCGAGACAGGTTCTACGAGCAGTACTTC.

The chain is built from TRBV9 and TRBJ1-3; TRBD1 aligns across 7 bases. Trimming cost V 5 bases and J 6 bases; bases outside gene matches: 8. The CDR3 has 14 residues. From germline, CDR1 is SGDLS and CDR2 YYNGEE. The CDR3 sequence: CASRGGQAKNTIYF. DNA for the CDR3: TGTGCCAGCAGGGGTGGACAGGCTAAAAACACCATATATTTT. The variable domain in full, with the rest retrieved from reference TRBV9 and TRBJ1-3, is DSGVTQTPKHLITATGQRVTLRCSPRSGDLSVYWYQQSLDQGLQFLIQYYNGEERAKGNILERFSAQQFPDLHSELNLSSLELGDSALYFCASRGGQAKNTIYFGEGSWLTVV.

The chain uses TRBV3-1 (or the pseudogene TRBV3-2) and TRBJ1-4, with a possible D match to TRBD1 (6 bases). V was cut by 3 bases and J by 4 bases, with 9 bases left in between. The CDR3 is made up of 14 amino acids. Germline V lookup: CDR1 LGHDT, CDR2 YNNKEL (reference sequence). CDR3: CASSQTGRNEKLFF. The CDR3 nucleotides are TGTGCCAGCAGCCAGACAGGACGTAATGAAAAACTGTTTTTT.

The chain links TRBV5-1 to TRBJ2-1; TRBD2 aligns across 8 bases. Germline trimming cut 0 bases from V and 3 bases from J; bases unmatched to any gene: 8. The CDR3 runs to 17 residues. The V gene's germline CDR1 is SGHRS and CDR2 YFSETQ. CDR3: CASSLVGGLALYNEQFF. CDR3 bases: TGCGCCAGCAGCTTGGTAGGCGGACTAGCCCTCTACAATGAGCAGTTCTTC. The full variable domain, completed using reference TRBV5-1 and TRBJ2-1, is KAGVTQTPRYLIKTRGQQVTLSCSPISGHRSVSWYQQTPGQGLQFLFEYFSETQRNKGNFPGRFSGRQFSNSRSEMNVSTLELGDSALYLCASSLVGGLALYNEQFFGPGTRLTVL.

This chain connects TRBV19 to TRBJ2-1; 7 bases are a match to TRBD2. The CDR3 consists of 15 residues. Germline V CDR1 and CDR2: LNHDA, SQIVND (reference sequence). V trimming: 1 base; J trimming: 13 bases; junction bases outside the gene matches: 13. CDR3: CASSIGVAGNKDQFF. The CDR3 DNA is TGTGCCAGTAGTATAGGGGTAGCGGGCAATAAGGATCAGTTCTTC.

The chain uses TRBV9 and TRBJ2-3; 11 nucleotides line up with TRBD2. The CDR3 totals 15 residues. Losses at the gene ends were 0 bases for V and 4 bases for J; bases not matched to a gene: 1. Germline assignment: CDR1 SGDLS and CDR2 YYNGEE. CDR3 in DNA: TGTGCCAGCAGCGTAGGGGGACTAGCGGCAGATACGCAGTATTTT. Residues: CASSVGGLAADTQYF.

The J gene is TRBJ1-6, the V gene TRBV14, with 10 bases lining up with TRBD1. V shed 2 bases, J shed 10 bases, and the junction held 11 bases outside the gene matches. The CDR3 contains 17 residues. The germline V gene encodes CDR1 SGHDN and CDR2 FVKESK. The chain's CDR3 is CASSQPRQGAGRSPLHF. CDR3 nucleotide sequence: TGTGCCAGCAGCCAACCACGACAGGGGGCTGGAAGGTCACCCCTCCACTTT.

This clone occurred many times. The chain joins TRBV12-3 or TRBV12-4 to TRBJ2-3; unclear D gene. V was trimmed by 1 base and J by 4 bases, leaving 6 bases between them. The CDR3 totals 13 residues. CDR3 sequence (DNA): TGTGCCAGCAGTTTAGGGAGCTCAGATACGCAGTATTTT. It codes for CASSLGSSDTQYF.

The chain combines TRBV6-5 with TRBJ2-7; 7 bases are a match to TRBD2. Trimming took 8 bases from V and 7 from J; bases not matched to a gene: 8. Germline V CDR1 and CDR2: MNHEY, SVGAGI. The CDR3 runs to 12 residues. CDR3 region: CASQRDLGEQYF. The CDR3 coding sequence is TGTGCCAGCCAGCGGGACTTGGGGGAGCAGTACTTC.

This clone was detected only a few times. J is TRBJ1-5 and V is TRBV20-1, with D hard to call. CDR3 size: 10 residues. Looked up from germline, CDR1 is DFQATT and CDR2 is SNEGSKA (reference sequence). Trimming took off 6 bases at V and 5 bases at J, with 5 bases between the two ends. CDR3 nucleotides: TGCAGTGCACTGCATCAGCCCCAGCATTTT. It codes for CSALHQPQHF.

The V gene is TRBV2, the J gene TRBJ2-7; 8 bases fit TRBD2. In germline, CDR1 is SNHLY, CDR2 FYNNEI. Trimming cost V 3 bases and J 4 bases; bases outside gene matches: 11. There are 16 residues in the CDR3. CDR3 sequence (DNA): TGTGCCAGCAGTGATTACCCCGCGAGCGGGAGTTACGAGCAGTACTTC. Residues: CASSDYPASGSYEQYF.

Regarding this clone: Distinct nucleotide sequences in the sample also encode this CDR3. V usage is TRBV4-2 and J usage is TRBJ2-5, with 10 bases lining up with TRBD2. The CDR3 has 16 residues. CDR1 and CDR2 from the germline V gene are LGHNA and YNFKEQ. Trimming cost V 0 bases and J 4 bases; bases outside gene matches: 5. The CDR3 here is CASSQDLAGARETQYF. DNA for the CDR3: TGTGCCAGCAGCCAAGATCTAGCGGGAGCGCGAGAGACCCAGTACTTC.

The chain couples TRBV29-1 to TRBJ1-2; D possibly corresponds to TRBD1 (6 bases). Germline CDR1 and CDR2: SQVTM and ANQGSEA. The V end was cut by 1 base, the J end by 2 bases, with 26 bases between. The CDR3 totals 19 residues. This chain's CDR3 is CSVEGVRGALSARNYGYTF. DNA of the CDR3: TGCAGCGTTGAAGGGGTCCGGGGGGCGCTTTCAGCGCGGAACTATGGCTACACCTTC.

This chain uses TRBV7-8 with TRBJ2-2, with D possibly matching TRBD2 (6 bases). Trimming removed 3 bases at V and 5 bases at J, with 19 bases between. The CDR3 spans 17 residues. Germline V CDR1 and CDR2: SGHVS, FQNEAQ. CDR3 sequence: CASSFAGGTGTTGELFF. In DNA form, the CDR3 reads TGTGCCAGCAGCTTCGCCGGGGGAACGGGAACTACCGGGGAGCTGTTTTTT.